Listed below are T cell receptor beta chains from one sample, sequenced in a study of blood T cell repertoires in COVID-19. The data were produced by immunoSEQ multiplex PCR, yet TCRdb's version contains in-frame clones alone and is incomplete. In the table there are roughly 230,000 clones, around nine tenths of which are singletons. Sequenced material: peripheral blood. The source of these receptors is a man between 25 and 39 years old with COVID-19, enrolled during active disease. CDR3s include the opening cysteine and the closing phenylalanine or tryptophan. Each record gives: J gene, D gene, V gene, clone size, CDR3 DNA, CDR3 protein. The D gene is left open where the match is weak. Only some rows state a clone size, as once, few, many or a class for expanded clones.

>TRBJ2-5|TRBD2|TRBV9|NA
TGTGCCAGCAGCGTAGGGGATAGCGGGGGGGCGTACCCAGAAACCCAGTACTTC
CASSVGDSGGAYPETQYF
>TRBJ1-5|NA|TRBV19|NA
TGTGCCAGTAGCTTCACGACAGAAATAAACAATCAGCCCCAGCATTTT
CASSFTTEINNQPQHF
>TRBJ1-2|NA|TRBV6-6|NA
TGTGCCAGCAGTTACGCCAGGGGCTCCCTCTATGGCTACACCTTC
CASSYARGSLYGYTF
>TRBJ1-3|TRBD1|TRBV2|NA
TGTGCCAGCAGTGTCGACAGGGGGTCCCGGTATGACTCTGGAAACACCATATATTTT
CASSVDRGSRYDSGNTIYF
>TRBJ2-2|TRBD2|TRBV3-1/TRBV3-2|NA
TGTGCCAGCAGACGACCGGGACTAGCGGAAACCGGGGAGCTGTTTTTT
CASRRPGLAETGELFF
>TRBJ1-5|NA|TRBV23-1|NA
TGCGCCAGCCCCTTGAAGCTTCTCGGCAATCAGCCCCAGCATTTT
CASPLKLLGNQPQHF
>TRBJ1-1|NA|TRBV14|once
TGTGCCAGCAGCCCTACCCCCACGACTCTGAACACTGAAGCTTTCTTT
CASSPTPTTLNTEAFF
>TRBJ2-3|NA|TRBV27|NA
TGTGCCAGCAGTGCAGGGGAAGTTAGCACAGATACGCAGTATTTT
CASSAGEVSTDTQYF
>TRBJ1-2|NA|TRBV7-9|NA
TGTGCCAGCAGCCCCAAGGGGCCTACTAATGGCTACACCTTC
CASSPKGPTNGYTF
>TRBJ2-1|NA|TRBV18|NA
TGTGCCAGCTCACCATTCGTAGGGGGGGGCCACAATGAGCAGTTCTTC
CASSPFVGGGHNEQFF
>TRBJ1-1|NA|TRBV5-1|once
TGCGCCAGCAGCTTGGGGCAGGGGTTCACTGAAGCTTTCTTT
CASSLGQGFTEAFF
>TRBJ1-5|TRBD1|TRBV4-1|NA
TGCGCCAGCAGCCTAAGGGGACAGGGGAATCAGCCCCAGCATTTT
CASSLRGQGNQPQHF
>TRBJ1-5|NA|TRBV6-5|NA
TGTGCCAGCGTCGCGGGGGCGATCAATCAGCCCCAGCATTTT
CASVAGAINQPQHF
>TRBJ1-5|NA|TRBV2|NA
TGTGCCAGCAGTGAAGCGCCCAGGGGCCGTCAGCCCCAGCATTTT
CASSEAPRGRQPQHF
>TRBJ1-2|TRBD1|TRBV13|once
TGTGCCAGCAGCTTAAACAGGGGGGGGCATGGCTACACCTTC
CASSLNRGGHGYTF
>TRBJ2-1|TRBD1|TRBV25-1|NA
TGTGCCAGCCTCCGGACAGGTCCCTACAATGAGCAGTTCTTC
CASLRTGPYNEQFF
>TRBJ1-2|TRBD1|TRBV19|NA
TGTGCCAGTAGTATTGGGACAGGGGTAGCTAACTATGGCTACACCTTC
CASSIGTGVANYGYTF
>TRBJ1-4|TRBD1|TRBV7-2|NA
TGTGCCAGCAGCCCACGGACAGGAACTAATGAAAAACTGTTTTTT
CASSPRTGTNEKLFF
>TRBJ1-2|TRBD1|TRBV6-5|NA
TGTGCCAGTGACAGGGGGTTGATGGGTGGCTACACCTTC
CASDRGLMGGYTF
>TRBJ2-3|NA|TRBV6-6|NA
TGTGCCAGCAGTGAGTACCAAGATAGCACAGATACGCAGTATTTT
CASSEYQDSTDTQYF
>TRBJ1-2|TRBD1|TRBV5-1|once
TGCGCCAGCAGCTCGACAGGGGCAGCTAACTATGGCTACACCTTC
CASSSTGAANYGYTF
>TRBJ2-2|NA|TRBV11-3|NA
TGTGCCAGCGGGCGGAGGGATAACACCGGGGAGCTGTTTTTT
CASGRRDNTGELFF
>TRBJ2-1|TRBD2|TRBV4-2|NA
TGTGCCAGCAGCCAAGATCGTCAGCGGGGGTTCAACAATGAGCAGTTCTTC
CASSQDRQRGFNNEQFF
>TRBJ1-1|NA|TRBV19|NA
TGTGCCAGTAGTATTGGCAGGGGTGGGACTGAAGCTTTCTTT
CASSIGRGGTEAFF
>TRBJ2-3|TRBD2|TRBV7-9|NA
TGTGCCAGCAGCTTATTCTCTAGCGGGGGGGCCGCAGATACGCAGTATTTT
CASSLFSSGGAADTQYF
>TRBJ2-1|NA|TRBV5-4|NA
TGTGCCAGCAGCTTGTCACATCTCCATGAGCAGTTCTTC
CASSLSHLHEQFF
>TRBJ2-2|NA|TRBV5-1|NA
TGCGCCAGCAGCTTGGTCCAGGGGAACACCGGGGAGCTGTTTTTT
CASSLVQGNTGELFF
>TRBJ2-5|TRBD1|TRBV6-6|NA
TGTGCCAGCAGTTACCCCGACAGGGGTGAGACCCAGTACTTC
CASSYPDRGETQYF
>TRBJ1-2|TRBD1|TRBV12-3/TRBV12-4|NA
TGTGCCAGCAGACGACAGGGGGGGTATGGCTACACCTTC
CASRRQGGYGYTF
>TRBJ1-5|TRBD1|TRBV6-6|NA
TGTGCCAGCAGTCCGAGCACCCTTTGGACAGGGGACAATCAGCCCCAGCATTTT
CASSPSTLWTGDNQPQHF
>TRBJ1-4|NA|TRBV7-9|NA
TGTGCCAGCAGCCCCAGGCGGGCTAATGAAAAACTGTTTTTT
CASSPRRANEKLFF
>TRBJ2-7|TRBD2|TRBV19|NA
TGTGCCAGTAGCGCCGCGAGCGGGGGAGAACACTACGAGCAGTACTTC
CASSAASGGEHYEQYF
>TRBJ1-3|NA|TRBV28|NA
TGTGCCAGCAGTTTACCCGTGAGCTCTGGAAACACCATATATTTT
CASSLPVSSGNTIYF
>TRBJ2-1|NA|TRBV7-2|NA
TGTGCCAGCAGCTTACGGTGGGGGGACAATGAGCAGTTCTTC
CASSLRWGDNEQFF
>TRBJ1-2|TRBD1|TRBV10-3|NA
TGTGCCATCAGTGAGGGGGACAGGGCAAACTATGGCTACACCTTC
CAISEGDRANYGYTF
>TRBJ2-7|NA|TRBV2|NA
TGTGCCAGCAGTGAATCGGTTCCTTACGAGCAGTACTTC
CASSESVPYEQYF
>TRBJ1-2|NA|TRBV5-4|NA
TGTGCCAGCAGCTTGGCCGACTATGGCTACACCTTC
CASSLADYGYTF
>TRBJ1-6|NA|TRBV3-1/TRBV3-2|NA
TGTGCCAGCAGCCAAGGGCCGCCAAATTCACCCCTCCACTTT
CASSQGPPNSPLHF
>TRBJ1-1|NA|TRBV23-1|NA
TGCGCCAGCAGTCAAGGTCGGCCCGCAGGACAGATCACTGAAGCTTTCTTT
CASSQGRPAGQITEAFF
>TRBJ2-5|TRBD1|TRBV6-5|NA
TGTGCCAGCAGTTACTTTAACAGGGGCCCCCAAGAGACCCAGTACTTC
CASSYFNRGPQETQYF
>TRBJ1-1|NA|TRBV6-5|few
TGTGCCAGCAGTCCGCCCACTGGCACTGAAGCTTTCTTT
CASSPPTGTEAFF
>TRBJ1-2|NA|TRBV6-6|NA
TGTGCCAGCAGCTACAGCATACTTAACTATGGCTACACCTTC
CASSYSILNYGYTF
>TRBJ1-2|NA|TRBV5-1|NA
TGCGCCAGCAGCTTGGGCTCCTTGACAGCCTCCTATGGCTACACCTTC
CASSLGSLTASYGYTF
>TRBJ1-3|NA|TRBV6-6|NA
TGTGCCAGCAGTTATTCTAAGGGGTCTGGAAACACCATATATTTT
CASSYSKGSGNTIYF
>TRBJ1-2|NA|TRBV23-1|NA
TGCGCCAGCAGTCAAAATGACAGGCCCGCTAACTATGGCTACACCTTC
CASSQNDRPANYGYTF
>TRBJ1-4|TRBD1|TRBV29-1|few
TGCAGCGGGACCTTCCAGGGGGTGACGAATGAAAAACTGTTTTTT
CSGTFQGVTNEKLFF
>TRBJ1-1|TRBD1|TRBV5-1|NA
TGCGCCAGCAGCTTCACCGGGACAGGGGGCCTCACTGAAGCTTTCTTT
CASSFTGTGGLTEAFF
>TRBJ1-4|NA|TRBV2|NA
TGTGCCAGCAGTGAAGGCCAAGTCAGACTGTTTTTT
CASSEGQVRLFF
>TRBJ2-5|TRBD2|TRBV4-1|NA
TGCGCCAGCAGCCTTCGACTAGCGGGGGTAAGGGAGACCCAGTACTTC
CASSLRLAGVRETQYF
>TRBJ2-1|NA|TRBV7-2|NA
TGTGCCAGCAGCTTAGGCCAGGGTCCTGGATCTTACAATGAGCAGTTCTTC
CASSLGQGPGSYNEQFF